This T cell receptor (beta chain) was recovered during a study of T cells in Graves' hyperthyroidism and ophthalmopathy. The TCR beta CDR3 regions underwent amplification using RNA transcripts as the source. HTBI primers were employed in a first-round RT-PCR of the TCR CDR3. TCRdb reprocessed the multiplex PCR reads via MiXCR and lists one record per CDR3 protein. The sample shows just under 750,000 distinct CDR3 sequences, roughly a third of them seen only once. V dropped 3 bases and J dropped 3 bases, with 7 bases sitting between them. The V gene's germline CDR1 is SQVTM and CDR2 ANQGSEA. The CDR3 sequence is 12 residues long.

The clonotype comes from a woman aged 40-49 years with Graves' hyperthyroidism. Sequencing used blood. The V and J genes are TRBV29-1 and TRBJ2-3; maybe TRBD1 (5 bases). The CDR3 loop is CSVDDSTDTQYF. In DNA form, the CDR3 reads TGCAGCGTTGATGACAGTACAGATACGCAGTATTTT.